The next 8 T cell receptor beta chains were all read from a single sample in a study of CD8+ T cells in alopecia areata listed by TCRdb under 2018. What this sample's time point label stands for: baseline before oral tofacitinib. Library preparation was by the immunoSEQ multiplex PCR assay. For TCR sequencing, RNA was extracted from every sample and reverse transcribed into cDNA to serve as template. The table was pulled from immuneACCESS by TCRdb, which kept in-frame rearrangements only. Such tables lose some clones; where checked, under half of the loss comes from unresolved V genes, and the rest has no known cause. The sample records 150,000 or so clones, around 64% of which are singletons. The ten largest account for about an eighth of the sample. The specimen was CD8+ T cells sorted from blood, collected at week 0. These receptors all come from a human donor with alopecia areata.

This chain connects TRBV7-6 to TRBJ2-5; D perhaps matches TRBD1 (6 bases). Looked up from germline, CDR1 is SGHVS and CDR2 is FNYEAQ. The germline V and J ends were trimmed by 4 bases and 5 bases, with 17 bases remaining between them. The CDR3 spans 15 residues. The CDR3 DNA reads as TGTGCCAGCAGCTACGGATACTCGCAGGGGGAGACCCAGTACTTC. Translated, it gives CASSYGYSQGETQYF.

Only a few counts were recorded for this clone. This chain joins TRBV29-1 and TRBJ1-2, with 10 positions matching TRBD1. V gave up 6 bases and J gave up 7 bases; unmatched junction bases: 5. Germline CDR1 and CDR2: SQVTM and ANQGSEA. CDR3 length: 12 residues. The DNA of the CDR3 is TGCAGCGTAGACAGGGGGCCGCTTGGCTACACCTTC. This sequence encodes CSVDRGPLGYTF.

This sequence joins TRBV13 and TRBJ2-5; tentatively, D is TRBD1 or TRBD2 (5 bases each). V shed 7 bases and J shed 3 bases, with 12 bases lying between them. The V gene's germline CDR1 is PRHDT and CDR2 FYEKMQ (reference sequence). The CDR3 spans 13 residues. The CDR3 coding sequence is TGTGCCAGCACAGGGAGTAGGAAAGAGACCCAGTACTTC. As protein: CASTGSRKETQYF.

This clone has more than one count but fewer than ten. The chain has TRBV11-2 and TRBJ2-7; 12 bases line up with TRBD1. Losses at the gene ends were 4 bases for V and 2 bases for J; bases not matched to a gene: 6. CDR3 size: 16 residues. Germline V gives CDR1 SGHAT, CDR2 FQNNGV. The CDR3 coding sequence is TGTGCCAGCAGCTCGGGGACAGGGGGCACAACCTACGAGCAGTACTTC. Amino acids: CASSSGTGGTTYEQYF.

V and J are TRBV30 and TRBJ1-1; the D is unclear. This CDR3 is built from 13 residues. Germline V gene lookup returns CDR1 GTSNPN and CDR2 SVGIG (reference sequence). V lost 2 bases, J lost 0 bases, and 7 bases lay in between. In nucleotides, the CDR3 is TGTGCCTGGAGTCCCGGACTGAACACTGAAGCTTTCTTT. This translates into CAWSPGLNTEAFF.

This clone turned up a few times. The CDR3 nucleotides read TGCGCCAGCAGTCAATCGATTCGACAGGGGGCATACGAGCAGTACTTC. This sequence encodes CASSQSIRQGAYEQYF. The chain recombines TRBV23-1 with TRBJ2-7; 10 positions match TRBD1. TRBV23-1 is given ORF status, its function remaining uncertain. This CDR3 is 16 amino acids long. V lost 0 bases to trimming and J lost 4 bases; unmatched junction nucleotides: 6.

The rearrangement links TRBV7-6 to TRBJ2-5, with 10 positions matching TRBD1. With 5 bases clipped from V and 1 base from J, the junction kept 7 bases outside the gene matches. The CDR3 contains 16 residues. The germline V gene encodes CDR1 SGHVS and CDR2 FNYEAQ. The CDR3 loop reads CASSVGTGESQETQYF. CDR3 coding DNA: TGTGCCAGCAGCGTAGGGACAGGGGAGAGCCAAGAGACCCAGTACTTC.

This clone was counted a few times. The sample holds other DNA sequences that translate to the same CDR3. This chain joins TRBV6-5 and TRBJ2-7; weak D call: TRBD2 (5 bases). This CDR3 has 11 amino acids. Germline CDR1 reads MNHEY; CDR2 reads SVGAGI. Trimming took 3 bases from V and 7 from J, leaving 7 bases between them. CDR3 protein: CASSYSGEQYF. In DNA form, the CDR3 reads TGTGCCAGCAGTTATTCGGGAGAGCAGTACTTC.